A selection of T cell receptor beta chains follows, all from one sample in a study of T-cell memory formation after mild COVID-19. TCRdb processed the 5' RACE reads anew with MiXCR; each CDR3 protein has one entry. The table lists around 340,000 distinct CDR3 sequences, 10% to 15% of them singletons. The sequencing input was PBMCs or a T cell subset sorted from them (not recorded which). These receptors all stem from a man younger than 35 who had mild COVID-19 (a few samples of this study predate the infection). Cell type and time point are not known. Both conserved end residues are part of each CDR3. D genes are given only for firm matches. Clone size is stated in some rows and not others, as once, few, many or a class when expanded.

>TRBD2|TRBJ2-3|-|TRBV20-1
TGCAGTGCTCAGGGACTAGCGGGGGTGACGCAGTATTTT
CSAQGLAGVTQYF
>-|TRBJ1-5|-|TRBV12-3/TRBV12-4
TGTGCCAGCAGCTCCAAAGTCCCGCCGCGGGGCAATCAGCCCCAGCATTTT
CASSSKVPPRGNQPQHF
>-|TRBJ2-6|few|TRBV27
TGTGCCAGTCGATCGGAGGGAGGGGCCAACGTCCTGACTTTC
CASRSEGGANVLTF
>-|TRBJ2-7|-|TRBV4-1
TGCGCCAGCAGCCAAGATTGGCAGGAGAGGGACTACGAGCAGTACTTC
CASSQDWQERDYEQYF
>-|TRBJ1-1|few|TRBV3-1
TGTGCCAGCGGCGGTACAGCGACGAACACTGAAGCTTTCTTT
CASGGTATNTEAFF
>TRBD2|TRBJ2-7|-|TRBV7-9
TGTGCCAGCGCTGCTCGGGCTAGCGGGGCCTACGAGCAGTACTTC
CASAARASGAYEQYF
>-|TRBJ2-7|-|TRBV20-1
TGCAGTGTAAGCAGGACCTACGAGCAGTACTTC
CSVSRTYEQYF
>-|TRBJ1-2|few|TRBV7-2
TGTGCCACCCGCGGGGGACGGATTATTGGCTACACCTTC
CATRGGRIIGYTF
>TRBD2|TRBJ2-3|-|TRBV4-2
TGTGCCAGCAGCCAAGATAGTAGGGGCGGGGGGGCTGAGACAGATACGCAGTATTTT
CASSQDSRGGGAETDTQYF
>TRBD1|TRBJ2-7|-|TRBV19
TGTGCCAGTAGTCTCTCACAGGGGACATCCTACGAGCAGTACTTC
CASSLSQGTSYEQYF
>-|TRBJ2-1|few|TRBV10-3
TGTGCCATCAGGGAGTCTAATGAGCAGTTCTTC
CAIRESNEQFF
>-|TRBJ2-1|few|TRBV19
TGTGCCAGTAGTATCGGTCTAGATGGGCAGTTCTTC
CASSIGLDGQFF
>-|TRBJ2-3|-|TRBV7-9
TGTGCCAGCAGCCCCGGGGCTGGGCCGAGAACAGATACGCAGTATTTT
CASSPGAGPRTDTQYF
>-|TRBJ2-6|-|TRBV12-3/TRBV12-4
TGTGCCAGCAGTTCACTCGATAACTCTGGGGCCAACGTCCTGACTTTC
CASSSLDNSGANVLTF
>-|TRBJ2-2|-|TRBV7-2
TGTGCCAGCAGCTTAAGTCACACCGGGGAGCTGTTTTTT
CASSLSHTGELFF
>-|TRBJ2-7|many|TRBV11-2
TGTGCCAGCAGCTTAGATAGGTTATCGCCCGAGCAGTACTTC
CASSLDRLSPEQYF
>TRBD1|TRBJ1-5|few|TRBV5-6
TGTGCCAGCAGCTTGGGGGACAGAATTGAACAGCCCCAGCATTTT
CASSLGDRIEQPQHF
>-|TRBJ2-2|-|TRBV12-3/TRBV12-4
TGTGCCAGCAGCCCTGGTGCCACCGCCGCCGGGGAGCTGTTTTTT
CASSPGATAAGELFF
>-|TRBJ2-1|-|TRBV6-2/TRBV6-3
TGTGCCAGCAGTTACAGGGCCGCGGGGGAGCAGTTCTTC
CASSYRAAGEQFF
>-|TRBJ1-3|few|TRBV12-3/TRBV12-4
TGTGCCAACGACCGGAGCTCTGGAAACACCATATATTTT
CANDRSSGNTIYF